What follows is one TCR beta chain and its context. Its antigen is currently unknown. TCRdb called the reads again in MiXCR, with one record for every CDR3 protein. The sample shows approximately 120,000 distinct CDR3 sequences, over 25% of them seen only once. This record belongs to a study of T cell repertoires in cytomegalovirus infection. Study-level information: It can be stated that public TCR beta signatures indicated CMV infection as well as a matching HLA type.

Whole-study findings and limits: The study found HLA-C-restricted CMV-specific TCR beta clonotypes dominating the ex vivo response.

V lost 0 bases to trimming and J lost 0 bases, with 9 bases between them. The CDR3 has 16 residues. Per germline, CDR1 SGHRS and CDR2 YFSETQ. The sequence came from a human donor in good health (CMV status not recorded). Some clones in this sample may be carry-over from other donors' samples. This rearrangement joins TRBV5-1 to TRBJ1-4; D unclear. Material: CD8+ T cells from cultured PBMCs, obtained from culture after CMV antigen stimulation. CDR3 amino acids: CASSLDTVTTNEKLFF. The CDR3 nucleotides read TGCGCCAGCAGCTTGGACACAGTGACAACTAATGAAAAACTGTTTTTT.